Listed below are T cell receptor beta chains from one sample, sequenced in a study of shared clonotypes between healthy human individuals. Sequencing used immunoSEQ multiplex PCR; TCRdb keeps in-frame clones, though not all of them. The sample lists some 580,000 clones, almost 97% seen once, with 0.057% in the top ten. The sample taken for sequencing was naive CD4+ T cells sorted from blood. The receptors stem from a woman in her 30s in good health. Each CDR3 is given with its conserved first and last residue. Each record gives: D gene, V gene, J gene, clone size, CDR3 protein, CDR3 DNA. D genes are given only for firm matches. Clone size is not always given. Where it is, it says once, few, many or a class for expanded clones.

-	TRBV21-1	TRBJ1-5	-	CASSKFPQPQHF	TGTGCCAGCAGCAAATTTCCTCAGCCCCAGCATTTT
-	TRBV6-1	TRBJ1-4	-	CASSDRGEGKLFF	TGTGCCAGCAGTGACCGGGGAGAGGGAAAACTGTTTTTT
TRBD2	TRBV28	TRBJ2-7	once	CASTKGLAGLLPQKYEQYF	TGTGCCAGCACCAAGGGACTAGCGGGTTTGTTACCTCAAAAATACGAGCAGTACTTC
-	TRBV28	TRBJ1-4	-	CASSRSLGNEKLFF	TGTGCCAGCAGTCGCAGCCTGGGGAATGAAAAACTGTTTTTT
-	TRBV15	TRBJ2-7	-	CATSRDSPTVSYEQYF	TGTGCCACCAGCAGAGATTCCCCGACTGTCTCCTACGAGCAGTACTTC
TRBD2	TRBV11-2	TRBJ2-1	-	CASSWTSVYNEQFF	TGTGCCAGCAGCTGGACTAGCGTGTACAATGAGCAGTTCTTC
-	TRBV6-6	TRBJ2-7	once	CASRPLGGPGEQYF	TGTGCCAGCAGACCCCTAGGAGGGCCGGGTGAGCAGTACTTC
-	TRBV6-1	TRBJ2-2	-	CASSGQATTSANTGELFF	TGTGCCAGCAGTGGCCAGGCGACTACCTCCGCGAACACCGGGGAGCTGTTTTTT
-	TRBV10-2	TRBJ1-3	-	CASSVVPSPSGNTIYF	TGCGCCAGCAGTGTCGTCCCGTCCCCCTCTGGAAACACCATATATTTT
-	TRBV5-8	TRBJ2-2	-	CASSLFVFGAGELFF	TGTGCCAGCAGCTTGTTTGTGTTTGGCGCCGGGGAGCTGTTTTTT
-	TRBV11-1	TRBJ2-5	-	CASSLGETQYF	TGTGCCAGCAGTTTAGGGGAGACCCAGTACTTC
TRBD2	TRBV10-1	TRBJ2-3	-	CASSDGTSGSADTQYF	TGCGCCAGCAGTGACGGGACTAGCGGGAGTGCAGATACGCAGTATTTT
-	TRBV2	TRBJ1-4	-	CASSFQGATNEKLFF	TGTGCCAGCAGTTTCCAGGGCGCAACTAATGAAAAACTGTTTTTT
TRBD1	TRBV29-1	TRBJ2-7	-	CSVDRVTYEQYF	TGCAGCGTCGACAGGGTTACTTACGAGCAGTACTTC
-	TRBV6-1	TRBJ2-7	-	CASRGYRTLSYEQYF	TGTGCCAGCAGGGGTTACAGGACCCTATCCTACGAGCAGTACTTC
-	TRBV28	TRBJ1-5	-	CASSLGGAAYNQPQHF	TGTGCCAGCAGTTTAGGAGGGGCTGCATACAATCAGCCCCAGCATTTT
-	TRBV7-8	TRBJ2-7	-	CASSLGRSAYEQYF	TGTGCCAGCAGCTTAGGCCGTTCGGCCTACGAGCAGTACTTC
-	TRBV6-5	TRBJ1-1	-	CASSRPEKNTEAFF	TGTGCCAGCAGCAGACCCGAGAAGAACACTGAAGCTTTCTTT
TRBD1	TRBV9	TRBJ2-7	-	CASSRTGGSYEQYF	TGTGCCAGCAGCCGAACAGGGGGCTCCTACGAGCAGTACTTC
-	TRBV6-1	TRBJ2-7	-	CASSDGRGHPYEQYF	TGTGCCAGCAGTGATGGGCGTGGGCATCCCTACGAGCAGTACTTC
-	TRBV6-1	TRBJ2-5	-	CASNLQGKPQETQYF	TGTGCCAGCAACCTTCAGGGAAAGCCCCAAGAGACCCAGTACTTC
-	TRBV6-1	TRBJ2-1	-	CASPRRQNPYDEQFF	TGTGCCAGCCCACGACGCCAAAACCCATACGATGAGCAGTTCTTC
-	TRBV4-1	TRBJ2-2	-	CASSRVNTGELFF	TGCGCCAGCAGCAGGGTCAACACCGGGGAGCTGTTTTTT
-	TRBV4-1	TRBJ2-7	-	CASSQALMVGVVYEQYF	TGCGCCAGCAGCCAAGCCCTGATGGTGGGGGTGGTCTACGAGCAGTACTTC
-	TRBV11-3	TRBJ1-1	once	CASSQQGGEAFF	TGTGCCAGCAGCCAACAGGGCGGAGAAGCTTTCTTT
TRBD1	TRBV19	TRBJ2-7	-	CASSNRGGDEQYF	TGTGCCAGTAGCAACAGGGGCGGCGACGAGCAGTACTTC
TRBD1	TRBV27	TRBJ2-7	-	CASSLRGGPGTGHYEQYF	TGTGCCAGCAGTTTAAGGGGGGGGCCCGGGACAGGGCATTACGAGCAGTACTTC
TRBD1	TRBV6-6	TRBJ1-2	-	CASSTRQGASGYTF	TGTGCCAGCAGTACCAGACAGGGGGCAAGTGGCTACACCTTC
-	TRBV7-3	TRBJ2-3	-	CASSLTGGPRTDTQYF	TGTGCCAGCAGCTTAACGGGTGGACCTCGCACAGATACGCAGTATTTT
-	TRBV10-3	TRBJ1-6	once	CAIRVDNSPLHF	TGTGCCATCAGGGTAGATAATTCACCCCTCCACTTT
TRBD2	TRBV28	TRBJ2-1	-	CASRPGLRSYNEQFF	TGTGCCAGCAGGCCGGGACTACGATCCTACAATGAGCAGTTCTTC
-	TRBV28	TRBJ1-3	-	CASSFISEGNTIYF	TGTGCCAGCAGTTTCATCTCCGAAGGAAACACCATATATTTT
TRBD2	TRBV28	TRBJ2-7	-	CASSAAGGTYEQYF	TGTGCCAGCAGTGCAGCGGGAGGCACCTACGAGCAGTACTTC
TRBD1	TRBV5-1	TRBJ2-7	-	CASSPTGLSYEQYF	TGCGCCAGCAGCCCGACAGGGTTATCCTACGAGCAGTACTTC
-	TRBV27	TRBJ2-5	-	CASSLKEETQYF	TGTGCCAGCAGTTTGAAGGAAGAGACCCAGTACTTC
-	TRBV7-2	TRBJ1-6	-	CASRPGSGGNYSPLHF	TGTGCCAGCAGGCCCGGGAGCGGAGGGAATTATTCACCCCTCCACTTT
TRBD1	TRBV19	TRBJ2-1	-	CASRPGQGAVYNEQFF	TGTGCCAGCCGTCCGGGACAGGGGGCGGTATACAATGAGCAGTTCTTC
-	TRBV9	TRBJ2-2	-	CASSPLTGELFF	TGTGCCAGCAGCCCTCTCACCGGGGAGCTGTTTTTT
-	TRBV30	TRBJ2-7	once	CAWSVSYEQYF	TGTGCCTGGAGCGTCTCCTACGAGCAGTACTTC
TRBD2	TRBV6-6	TRBJ2-7	-	CASRPSGRASYEQYF	TGTGCCAGCAGGCCCAGCGGGAGGGCCTCCTACGAGCAGTACTTC
-	TRBV19	TRBJ2-1	-	CASTDAAAGYNEQFF	TGTGCCAGTACCGATGCGGCGGCTGGATACAATGAGCAGTTCTTC
-	TRBV5-4	TRBJ1-2	-	CASSIDRGLLGGYTF	TGTGCCAGCAGCATAGATCGGGGGCTTCTTGGTGGCTACACCTTC
TRBD2	TRBV7-3	TRBJ2-2	once	CASSLNPSGNTGELFF	TGTGCCAGCAGCTTAAATCCTAGCGGCAACACCGGGGAGCTGTTTTTT
-	TRBV7-3	TRBJ2-1	-	CASSLMASVSSYNEQFF	TGTGCCAGCAGCTTAATGGCTAGCGTGAGCTCCTACAATGAGCAGTTCTTC
TRBD1	TRBV28	TRBJ2-5	-	CANARSRGKGTQYF	TGTGCCAACGCCCGATCCAGGGGGAAGGGGACCCAGTACTTC
TRBD1	TRBV28	TRBJ1-5	-	CASRGTADQPQHF	TGTGCCAGCAGAGGGACAGCCGATCAGCCCCAGCATTTT
-	TRBV6-1	TRBJ2-1	once	CASTPRGVPYNEQFF	TGTGCCAGCACCCCAAGAGGGGTACCCTACAATGAGCAGTTCTTC
-	TRBV19	TRBJ1-3	-	CASSFSGALSGNTIYF	TGTGCCAGTAGTTTTTCCGGGGCACTCTCTGGAAACACCATATATTTT
TRBD1	TRBV19	TRBJ2-7	-	CASRTGTGASYEQYF	TGTGCCAGTAGAACCGGGACAGGGGCCTCCTACGAGCAGTACTTC
TRBD1	TRBV6-5	TRBJ2-7	-	CASSKTGTGIYEQYF	TGTGCCAGCAGTAAAACCGGGACAGGGATTTACGAGCAGTACTTC
-	TRBV28	TRBJ1-1	-	CASSTLGVRGTEAFF	TGTGCCAGCAGTACGCTGGGGGTACGGGGCACTGAAGCTTTCTTT
-	TRBV6-1	TRBJ1-2	-	CASSAGQGLNYGYTF	TGTGCCAGCAGCGCCGGGCAGGGACTTAACTATGGCTACACCTTC
-	TRBV28	TRBJ1-4	-	CASSEQPSTTNEKLFF	TGTGCCAGCAGTGAACAGCCTTCTACAACTAATGAAAAACTGTTTTTT
-	TRBV4-1	TRBJ1-1	few	CASSQESRVSEAFF	TGCGCCAGCAGCCAAGAATCACGGGTCTCTGAAGCTTTCTTT
-	TRBV30	TRBJ1-1	-	CAWNGQANTEAFF	TGTGCCTGGAATGGTCAAGCTAACACTGAAGCTTTCTTT